This note documents a single T cell receptor beta chain sequence. The target antigen is unknown. The source of the sample is a study of T cell responses to AZD1222 COVID-19 vaccine. Study conclusions and caveats: Recipients of two AZD1222 doses showed rising Spike-specific TCR breadth and depth. Nearly half of unique spike-specific TCRs reportedly avoided B.1.351 and B.1.1.7 mutated regions.

From germline, CDR1 is SGHDN and CDR2 FVKESK. V was pared by 1 base and J by 1 base, with 8 bases between. The CDR3 spans 15 residues. Profiling relied on immunoSEQ multiplex PCR, and the TCRdb table lists in-frame clones only, not all of them. Of over 150,000 clones in the sample, roughly 94% were seen once. The input for sequencing was peripheral blood, taken 28 days after the second AZD1222 dose. This sequence joins TRBV14 and TRBJ1-3; D is perhaps TRBD1 (5 bases). This TCR was sampled from an adult who received the AZD1222 COVID-19 vaccine. DNA for the CDR3: TGTGCCAGCAGCCAAGTTTGGGGGTCTGGAAACACCATATATTTT. Its protein product is CASSQVWGSGNTIYF.